Listed below are T cell receptor beta chains from one sample, sequenced in a study of blood T cells in healthy people across ages. TCRdb called the 5' RACE reads again in MiXCR, with one record for every CDR3 protein. The sample consists of 550,000 to 750,000 distinct CDR3 sequences, around 21% of them appearing once. The sequenced sample was blood. Every receptor here comes from a man between 65 and 79 years old in good health. CDR3s include the opening cysteine and the closing phenylalanine or tryptophan. The order of the fields is CDR3 protein, CDR3 DNA, V gene, J gene, clone size, D gene, CDR3 length. D genes are given only for firm matches. Some rows mark clone size as missing; the rest say once, few, many or name a class of expanded clone.

CDR3 protein: CASSPTGRMETQYF
CDR3 DNA: TGTGCCAGCAGCCCTACAGGGAGGATGGAGACCCAGTACTTC
V gene: TRBV3-1
J gene: TRBJ2-5
clone size: few
D gene: -
CDR3 length: 14

CDR3 protein: CASRPDLNEQFF
CDR3 DNA: TGTGCCAGCAGGCCCGACCTTAATGAGCAGTTCTTC
V gene: TRBV2
J gene: TRBJ2-1
clone size: few
D gene: -
CDR3 length: 12

CDR3 protein: CASSLGIGTNSYEQYF
CDR3 DNA: TGTGCCAGCAGTTTAGGAATCGGGACCAACTCCTACGAGCAGTACTTC
V gene: TRBV12-3/TRBV12-4
J gene: TRBJ2-7
clone size: -
D gene: -
CDR3 length: 16

CDR3 protein: CASSQEFRPYPFF
CDR3 DNA: TGTGCCAGCAGCCAAGAATTCAGGCCCTATCCGTTCTTC
V gene: TRBV3-1
J gene: TRBJ2-5
clone size: -
D gene: -
CDR3 length: 13

CDR3 protein: CATASGGETQYF
CDR3 DNA: TGTGCCACCGCGAGCGGGGGGGAGACCCAGTACTTC
V gene: TRBV10-3
J gene: TRBJ2-5
clone size: -
D gene: TRBD2
CDR3 length: 12

CDR3 protein: CASSPGTASSGEQYF
CDR3 DNA: TGTGCCAGCAGCCCCGGGACAGCATCGTCGGGCGAGCAGTACTTC
V gene: TRBV7-2
J gene: TRBJ2-7
clone size: -
D gene: TRBD1
CDR3 length: 15

CDR3 protein: CASSLGTSRNEQFF
CDR3 DNA: TGCGCCAGCAGCCTAGGGACTAGCCGCAATGAGCAGTTCTTC
V gene: TRBV5-1
J gene: TRBJ2-1
clone size: many
D gene: TRBD2
CDR3 length: 14

CDR3 protein: CASSSTKLAGTYNEQSF
CDR3 DNA: TGTGCCAGCAGCTCAACTAAACTAGCGGGAACCTACAATGAGCAGTCCTTC
V gene: TRBV7-9
J gene: TRBJ2-1
clone size: few
D gene: TRBD2
CDR3 length: 17

CDR3 protein: CSARDIQEEPLDEQYF
CDR3 DNA: TGCAGTGCTAGAGATATCCAGGAGGAGCCCTTAGACGAGCAGTACTTC
V gene: TRBV20-1
J gene: TRBJ2-7
clone size: few
D gene: -
CDR3 length: 16

CDR3 protein: CSASDPKTYNEQFF
CDR3 DNA: TGCAGTGCGTCCGACCCTAAGACCTACAATGAGCAGTTCTTC
V gene: TRBV20-1
J gene: TRBJ2-1
clone size: -
D gene: -
CDR3 length: 14

CDR3 protein: CASSLDSRGETQYF
CDR3 DNA: TGCGCCAGCAGCTTGGACTCTAGGGGGGAGACCCAGTACTTC
V gene: TRBV5-1
J gene: TRBJ2-5
clone size: many
D gene: -
CDR3 length: 14

CDR3 protein: CAGSRLAPHQETQYF
CDR3 DNA: TGTGCCGGCAGTCGCCTAGCGCCCCACCAAGAGACCCAGTACTTC
V gene: TRBV6-5
J gene: TRBJ2-5
clone size: -
D gene: -
CDR3 length: 15

CDR3 protein: CASGGSPNTGELFF
CDR3 DNA: TGTGCCAGCGGGGGTAGCCCGAACACCGGGGAGCTGTTTTTT
V gene: TRBV10-3
J gene: TRBJ2-2
clone size: -
D gene: TRBD2
CDR3 length: 14

CDR3 protein: CATETGGVGANVLTF
CDR3 DNA: TGTGCCACAGAAACGGGTGGTGTGGGGGCCAACGTCCTGACTTTC
V gene: TRBV15
J gene: TRBJ2-6
clone size: few
D gene: -
CDR3 length: 15

CDR3 protein: CASSRTGAADYSYNSPLHF
CDR3 DNA: TGTGCCAGCAGCCGGACCGGGGCAGCAGATTACTCCTATAATTCACCCCTCCACTTT
V gene: TRBV4-2
J gene: TRBJ1-6
clone size: few
D gene: -
CDR3 length: 19

CDR3 protein: CSATNPLAGNEETQYF
CDR3 DNA: TGCAGTGCTACGAACCCTCTAGCGGGAAATGAAGAGACCCAGTACTTC
V gene: TRBV20-1
J gene: TRBJ2-5
clone size: -
D gene: TRBD2
CDR3 length: 16

CDR3 protein: CSARPWTMSSYEQYF
CDR3 DNA: TGCAGTGCTAGACCCTGGACTATGAGCTCCTACGAGCAGTACTTC
V gene: TRBV20-1
J gene: TRBJ2-7
clone size: few
D gene: -
CDR3 length: 15

CDR3 protein: CSASEQGNQPQHF
CDR3 DNA: TGCAGTGCATCCGAACAGGGCAATCAGCCCCAGCATTTT
V gene: TRBV20-1
J gene: TRBJ1-5
clone size: once
D gene: -
CDR3 length: 13

CDR3 protein: CASSLSSNQPQHF
CDR3 DNA: TGTGCCAGCAGCTTGAGTAGCAATCAGCCCCAGCATTTT
V gene: TRBV5-5
J gene: TRBJ1-5
clone size: many
D gene: -
CDR3 length: 13

CDR3 protein: CGGESGNTEAFF
CDR3 DNA: TGCGGGGGAGAATCAGGGAACACTGAAGCTTTCTTT
V gene: TRBV20-1
J gene: TRBJ1-1
clone size: -
D gene: -
CDR3 length: 12

CDR3 protein: CSAEVAGGRLNTGELFF
CDR3 DNA: TGCAGCGCCGAGGTGGCAGGGGGTCGATTGAACACCGGGGAGCTGTTTTTT
V gene: TRBV29-1
J gene: TRBJ2-2
clone size: -
D gene: TRBD1
CDR3 length: 17

CDR3 protein: CASSPSGNSYNEQFF
CDR3 DNA: TGTGCCAGCTCACCTAGCGGAAACTCCTACAATGAGCAGTTCTTC
V gene: TRBV18
J gene: TRBJ2-1
clone size: few
D gene: -
CDR3 length: 15

CDR3 protein: CASSLAGGTGEQFF
CDR3 DNA: TGTGCCAGCAGCCTAGCGGGAGGAACTGGTGAGCAGTTCTTC
V gene: TRBV28
J gene: TRBJ2-1
clone size: many
D gene: TRBD2
CDR3 length: 14

CDR3 protein: CSVGLGDTQYF
CDR3 DNA: TGCAGCGTCGGACTTGGAGATACGCAGTATTTT
V gene: TRBV29-1
J gene: TRBJ2-3
clone size: many
D gene: -
CDR3 length: 11

CDR3 protein: CASSSGATYEQYF
CDR3 DNA: TGTGCTAGCAGCTCGGGCGCGACCTACGAGCAGTACTTC
V gene: TRBV7-7
J gene: TRBJ2-7
clone size: -
D gene: -
CDR3 length: 13

CDR3 protein: CASSQGASNQPQHF
CDR3 DNA: TGTGCCAGCAGCCAGGGGGCGAGCAATCAGCCCCAGCATTTT
V gene: TRBV6-5
J gene: TRBJ1-5
clone size: few
D gene: TRBD1
CDR3 length: 14

CDR3 protein: CAISESGARGLEQYF
CDR3 DNA: TGTGCCATCAGTGAGTCAGGGGCCCGGGGTTTGGAGCAGTACTTC
V gene: TRBV10-3
J gene: TRBJ2-7
clone size: many
D gene: -
CDR3 length: 15

CDR3 protein: CSARRLAEETQYF
CDR3 DNA: TGCAGTGCCAGGCGCCTAGCGGAAGAGACCCAGTACTTC
V gene: TRBV20-1
J gene: TRBJ2-5
clone size: few
D gene: TRBD2
CDR3 length: 13

CDR3 protein: CASSQGQVAEKLFF
CDR3 DNA: TGCGCCAGCAGCCAAGGACAGGTTGCGGAAAAACTGTTTTTT
V gene: TRBV4-1
J gene: TRBJ1-4
clone size: -
D gene: -
CDR3 length: 14

CDR3 protein: CASSYSQNTGELFF
CDR3 DNA: TGTGCCAGCTCTTACAGCCAGAACACCGGGGAGCTGTTTTTT
V gene: TRBV6-6
J gene: TRBJ2-2
clone size: -
D gene: -
CDR3 length: 14

CDR3 protein: CSVDGQGANTQYF
CDR3 DNA: TGCAGCGTCGACGGACAGGGGGCGAATACGCAGTATTTT
V gene: TRBV29-1
J gene: TRBJ2-3
clone size: -
D gene: TRBD1
CDR3 length: 13

CDR3 protein: CSVEVRGIQYF
CDR3 DNA: TGCAGCGTTGAGGTCAGAGGCATTCAGTACTTC
V gene: TRBV29-1
J gene: TRBJ2-4
clone size: -
D gene: -
CDR3 length: 11

CDR3 protein: CASSPESRPNEQFF
CDR3 DNA: TGTGCCAGCAGCCCCGAGAGTAGGCCCAATGAGCAGTTCTTC
V gene: TRBV7-6
J gene: TRBJ2-1
clone size: -
D gene: -
CDR3 length: 14

CDR3 protein: CSAYRQAEAFF
CDR3 DNA: TGCAGCGCTTATAGACAGGCTGAAGCTTTCTTT
V gene: TRBV29-1
J gene: TRBJ1-1
clone size: -
D gene: -
CDR3 length: 11

CDR3 protein: CASSEFVGGGNQETQYF
CDR3 DNA: TGTGCCAGCAGTGAATTCGTCGGGGGAGGAAACCAAGAGACCCAGTACTTC
V gene: TRBV2
J gene: TRBJ2-5
clone size: -
D gene: -
CDR3 length: 17

CDR3 protein: CSVEGARAEGYGYTF
CDR3 DNA: TGCAGCGTTGAAGGAGCCAGGGCTGAGGGCTATGGCTACACCTTC
V gene: TRBV29-1
J gene: TRBJ1-2
clone size: few
D gene: -
CDR3 length: 15

CDR3 protein: CASSRAGTSPLETQYF
CDR3 DNA: TGTGCCAGCAGCCGAGCCGGGACAAGCCCTTTGGAGACCCAGTACTTC
V gene: TRBV3-1
J gene: TRBJ2-5
clone size: few
D gene: -
CDR3 length: 16

CDR3 protein: CASSSGRQVSITDTQYF
CDR3 DNA: TGTGCCAGCAGCTCAGGACGACAGGTCTCCATCACAGATACGCAGTATTTT
V gene: TRBV7-9
J gene: TRBJ2-3
clone size: once
D gene: -
CDR3 length: 17

CDR3 protein: CASSEASTSRDEKLFF
CDR3 DNA: TGTGCCAGCAGTGAAGCGTCGACATCCAGGGATGAAAAACTGTTTTTT
V gene: TRBV2
J gene: TRBJ1-4
clone size: -
D gene: -
CDR3 length: 16

CDR3 protein: CASSLEGWATEAFF
CDR3 DNA: TGTGCCAGCAGTTTGGAGGGATGGGCCACTGAAGCTTTCTTT
V gene: TRBV12-3/TRBV12-4
J gene: TRBJ1-1
clone size: -
D gene: -
CDR3 length: 14

CDR3 protein: CATFLSPGQGVGYTF
CDR3 DNA: TGTGCCACTTTCCTTTCTCCGGGACAGGGGGTCGGCTACACCTTC
V gene: TRBV10-3
J gene: TRBJ1-2
clone size: -
D gene: TRBD1
CDR3 length: 15

CDR3 protein: CASSFKEPGVQYF
CDR3 DNA: TGCGCCAGCAGCTTTAAAGAGCCTGGCGTCCAGTACTTC
V gene: TRBV5-1
J gene: TRBJ2-5
clone size: few
D gene: -
CDR3 length: 13

CDR3 protein: CASSTRDQGYNEQFF
CDR3 DNA: TGTGCCAGCAGCACCCGGGACCAGGGGTACAATGAGCAGTTCTTC
V gene: TRBV7-2
J gene: TRBJ2-1
clone size: -
D gene: -
CDR3 length: 15

CDR3 protein: CASSATGPLFTDTQYF
CDR3 DNA: TGTGCCAGCAGCGCCACAGGCCCCCTTTTCACAGATACGCAGTATTTT
V gene: TRBV7-9
J gene: TRBJ2-3
clone size: -
D gene: -
CDR3 length: 16

CDR3 protein: CSVPRGSQETQYF
CDR3 DNA: TGCAGTGTTCCCCGGGGCAGCCAAGAGACCCAGTACTTC
V gene: TRBV20-1
J gene: TRBJ2-5
clone size: few
D gene: -
CDR3 length: 13

CDR3 protein: CSVFSVPSHNEQFF
CDR3 DNA: TGCAGCGTTTTTAGCGTTCCTAGTCACAATGAGCAGTTCTTC
V gene: TRBV29-1
J gene: TRBJ2-1
clone size: -
D gene: -
CDR3 length: 14

CDR3 protein: CSVEDGDSSYEQYF
CDR3 DNA: TGCAGCGTTGAAGATGGTGACAGCTCCTACGAGCAGTACTTC
V gene: TRBV29-1
J gene: TRBJ2-7
clone size: few
D gene: -
CDR3 length: 14